The 19 T cell receptor beta chains listed next were all sequenced from one sample in a study of blood T cell repertoires in COVID-19. Assay used: immunoSEQ multiplex PCR; TCRdb lists only in-frame clones, some missing. The sample contains approximately 89,000 clones, more than 80% of which appear only once. Sequencing was carried out using peripheral blood. All receptors derive from a woman older than 75 with acute or convalescent COVID-19.

The rearrangement links TRBV6-5 to TRBJ2-1, with 15 bases that match TRBD2. The germline gives CDR1 MNHEY, CDR2 SVGAGI. V lost 6 bases, J lost 6 bases, and 3 bases stayed unmatched. This CDR3 region has 15 residues. The CDR3 is CASSRTSGGANEQFF. The CDR3 DNA sequence: TGTGCCAGCAGCCGGACTAGCGGGGGGGCCAATGAGCAGTTCTTC.

This clone has just a few counts. J is TRBJ2-7 and V is TRBV5-1; 7 positions match TRBD1. This CDR3 has 14 residues. Trimming cost V 0 bases and J 4 bases; bases outside gene matches: 4. In germline, CDR1 is SGHRS, CDR2 YFSETQ. DNA for the CDR3: TGCGCCAGCAGCTTGGGGGGGACAGTTTACGAGCAGTACTTC. It translates to CASSLGGTVYEQYF.

V is TRBV18 and J is TRBJ2-7, with D unclear. Deletions cut 8 bases from V and 2 bases from J, with 16 bases between. Germline CDR1 KGHSH, CDR2 LQKENI. This CDR3 contains 14 residues. CDR3 sequence: CASAPYAATYEQYF. In DNA, the CDR3 is TGTGCCAGCGCCCCTTATGCGGCCACCTACGAGCAGTACTTC.

The rearrangement joins TRBV19 to TRBJ2-7, with TRBD1 as a possible D gene (6 bases). This CDR3 region has 15 residues. V was trimmed by 5 bases and J by 3 bases, leaving 17 bases between them. From germline, CDR1 is LNHDA and CDR2 SQIVND (reference sequence). CDR3 nucleotide sequence: TGTGCCAGTAGTGCCACAGGGATGCCTATCTACGAGCAGTACTTC. This codes for CASSATGMPIYEQYF.

This clone appeared a single time. This sequence joins TRBV5-4 and TRBJ2-1, with 11 bases matching TRBD2. The CDR3 sequence is 15 residues long. Germline V lookup: CDR1 SGHNT, CDR2 YYREEE (reference sequence). J lost 6 bases, V lost 6 bases, and 8 bases had no gene match. The CDR3 here is CASTLSGGAGNEQFF. CDR3 in DNA: TGTGCCAGCACCCTTAGCGGGGGGGCCGGCAATGAGCAGTTCTTC.

This clone was observed once. The gene calls are TRBV11-2 and TRBJ2-1, with 11 bases identical to TRBD1. This CDR3 spans 14 amino acids. Germline V gene data show CDR1 as SGHAT and CDR2 as FQNNGV. V trimming: 6 bases; J trimming: 6 bases; junction bases outside the gene matches: 4. CDR3 in amino acids: CASRAGTGGNEQFF. The CDR3 DNA follows: TGTGCCAGCAGAGCCGGGACAGGGGGCAATGAGCAGTTCTTC.

CDR3 region: CATSERSGGAFGTDTQYF. DNA of the CDR3: TGTGCCACCAGTGAACGTAGCGGGGGGGCCTTCGGCACAGATACGCAGTATTTT. The chain is built from TRBV24-1 and TRBJ2-3, with 11 bases aligning to TRBD2. The V segment lost 4 bases and the J segment 1 base; nucleotides outside the gene matches: 9. Germline V lookup: CDR1 KGHDR, CDR2 SFDVKD. The CDR3 runs 18 residues.

The chain combines TRBV4-2 with TRBJ2-2; TRBD2 agrees at 11 bases. Germline V CDR1 and CDR2: LGHNA, YNFKEQ. V lost 4 bases to trimming and J lost 6 bases; unmatched junction nucleotides: 7. The CDR3 consists of 16 residues. The CDR3: CASSPGTSGGAGELFF. The DNA of the CDR3 is TGTGCCAGCAGCCCCGGGACTAGCGGAGGGGCCGGGGAGCTGTTTTTT.

V is TRBV5-1 and J is TRBJ1-4; D is possibly TRBD1 (6 bases). This CDR3 contains 14 residues. Deletions cut 3 bases from V and 8 bases from J, with 14 bases between. CDR1 SGHRS and CDR2 YFSETQ come from the germline V gene. CDR3 sequence reads: CASSSGVGKEKLFF. In DNA, the CDR3 is TGCGCCAGCAGCTCAGGGGTCGGGAAAGAAAAACTGTTTTTT.

The V gene is TRBV5-4, the J gene TRBJ2-5; 8 positions agree with TRBD1. The CDR3 spans 15 residues. Germline CDR1 SGHNT, CDR2 YYREEE (reference sequence). Trimming took 5 bases from V and 5 from J; bases not matched to a gene: 11. CDR3 in DNA: TGTGCCAGCAGACCCCAGGGGGCGCCACGGGAGACCCAGTACTTC. Its protein product is CASRPQGAPRETQYF.

This clone was detected once. V and J are TRBV18 and TRBJ2-1, with TRBD1 as a possible D gene (5 bases). Germline V gives CDR1 KGHSH, CDR2 LQKENI. The CDR3 totals 14 residues. Trimming cost V 0 bases and J 8 bases, with 11 bases left between them. The CDR3 spells CASSPPARVDEQFF. The CDR3 DNA follows: TGTGCCAGCTCACCACCGGCCAGGGTGGATGAGCAGTTCTTC. Together with reference TRBV18 and TRBJ2-1, the CDR3 gives the full variable domain: NAGVMQNPRHLVRRRGQEARLRCSPMKGHSHVYWYRQLPEEGLKFMVYLQKENIIDESGMPKERFSAEFPKEGPSILRIQQVVRGDSAAYFCASSPPARVDEQFFGPGTRLTVL.

V is TRBV19 and J is TRBJ1-1, with D perhaps matching TRBD1 (5 bases). Germline assignment: CDR1 LNHDA and CDR2 SQIVND (reference sequence). This CDR3 has 14 amino acids. V was pared by 3 bases and J by 0 bases, with 8 bases between. The DNA of the CDR3 is TGTGCCAGTAGTATTCAGGGCATGAACACTGAAGCTTTCTTT. The encoded protein is CASSIQGMNTEAFF. The whole variable domain, filled in from reference TRBV19 and TRBJ1-1, reads DGGITQSPKYLFRKEGQNVTLSCEQNLNHDAMYWYRQDPGQGLRLIYYSQIVNDFQKGDIAEGYSVSREKKESFPLTVTSAQKNPTAFYLCASSIQGMNTEAFFGQGTRLTVV.

The rearrangement uses TRBV15 and TRBJ1-4, with D tentatively TRBD1 (5 bases). The CDR3 has 16 residues. Trimming removed 5 bases at V and 0 bases at J, with 13 bases between. Germline assignment: CDR1 LNHNV and CDR2 YYDKDF (reference sequence). The CDR3 is CATSLPSTATNEKLFF. As DNA, the CDR3 is TGTGCCACCAGCCTGCCATCGACAGCAACTAATGAAAAACTGTTTTTT.

V is TRBV5-5 and J is TRBJ2-1; 9 bases fit TRBD2. With 3 bases clipped from V and 6 bases from J, the junction kept 10 bases outside the gene matches. The CDR3 extends over 16 amino acids. The germline CDR1 and CDR2 sequences are SGHKS and YYEKEE (reference sequence). For the CDR3, the DNA is TGTGCCAGCAGCTACCGGGCTAGCGGGATCAGCAATGAGCAGTTCTTC. Protein product: CASSYRASGISNEQFF.

The J gene is TRBJ2-2, the V gene TRBV5-4; 7 bases map to TRBD2. The CDR3 runs to 13 residues. Looked up from germline, CDR1 is SGHNT and CDR2 is YYREEE (reference sequence). This chain's CDR3 is CSSRGDFTGELFF. The CDR3 coding sequence is TGTTCCTCCCGGGGGGACTTCACCGGGGAGCTGTTTTTT.

The V and J genes are TRBV3-1 (or the pseudogene TRBV3-2) and TRBJ2-1; 7 bases align to TRBD2. This CDR3 has 14 amino acids. Germline V gene data show CDR1 as LGHDT and CDR2 as YNNKEL (reference sequence). V lost 0 bases, J lost 5 bases, and 1 base stayed unmatched. The CDR3 loop is CASSQEAGNNEQFF. The DNA of the CDR3 is TGTGCCAGCAGCCAAGAAGCGGGGAACAATGAGCAGTTCTTC.

This chain links TRBV6-5 with TRBJ2-2; TRBD1 is a possible D gene (6 bases). CDR3 length: 15 residues. CDR1 MNHEY and CDR2 SVGAGI come from the germline V gene. V lost 2 bases to trimming and J lost 2 bases, with 9 bases between them. The CDR3 region has the DNA TGTGCCAGCAGTTACCTCAGGGGAAACACCGGGGAGCTGTTTTTT. Translation: CASSYLRGNTGELFF.

The chain uses TRBV19 and TRBJ1-2; a possible D gene is TRBD1 (6 bases). V shed 6 bases and J shed 7 bases, with 18 bases lying between them. This CDR3 region has 14 residues. Germline V CDR1 and CDR2: LNHDA, SQIVND (reference sequence). DNA of the CDR3: TGTGCCAGTAGAAGTGCAGGGGCGCAGGTTGGCTACACCTTC. Amino acid sequence: CASRSAGAQVGYTF.

This sequence joins TRBV11-2 and TRBJ2-4; perhaps TRBD2 as D (6 bases). The CDR3 is 16 residues long. CDR1 and CDR2 from the germline V gene are SGHAT and FQNNGV. Trimming shortened V by 0 bases and J by 9 bases, and 18 bases separated the two germline ends. Written as DNA, the CDR3 is TGTGCCAGCAGCTTAGATAGTGCGGGGTTGGGTGCCATTCAGTACTTC. Its protein product is CASSLDSAGLGAIQYF.